The 24 T cell receptor beta chains below all came from one sample that was sequenced in a study of cytomegalovirus exposure and HLA in healthy donors. It was with 60 Vbeta and 13 Jbeta primers that the PCR ran. Some clones are missing from TCRdb's copy, which holds only in-frame ones; the method was immunoSEQ multiplex PCR. The data contain 75,000 to 90,000 clones, 60% to 85% of them seen just once; the ten biggest clones take up around 6%. Sequenced: PBMCs. These receptors came from a male donor in good health and CMV-seropositive.

This clone has a handful of counts. This sample includes further DNA sequences coding for the same CDR3. The J gene is TRBJ2-3, the V gene TRBV7-2, with TRBD2 identical over 10 bases. J was trimmed by 2 bases and V by 2 bases; bases with no gene match: 1. This CDR3 is 15 amino acids long. Germline V gives CDR1 SGHTA, CDR2 FQGNSA. The CDR3 reads CASSLSGGATDTQYF. Here the CDR3 DNA reads TGTGCCAGCAGCTTAAGCGGGGGGGCCACAGATACGCAGTATTTT.

V and J are TRBV7-9 and TRBJ2-7; 8 nucleotides line up with TRBD1. This CDR3 region has 14 residues. V lost 5 bases, J lost 9 bases, and 12 bases stayed unmatched. Looked up from germline, CDR1 is SEHNR and CDR2 is FQNEAQ (reference sequence). CDR3 nucleotides: TGTGCCAGCAGCGTACGGCAGGGGGCCCGGGGGCAGTACTTC. Its translation: CASSVRQGARGQYF.

The V call is TRBV5-1, the J call TRBJ2-5, with a tentative D call TRBD1 (6 bases). V lost 2 bases and J 2 bases, leaving 16 bases between the germline ends. Germline assignment: CDR1 SGHRS and CDR2 YFSETQ. The CDR3 is 16 amino acids. The CDR3 DNA is TGCGCCAGCAGCTTCGATTCGGACAGACTTCAAGAGACCCAGTACTTC. Its translation is CASSFDSDRLQETQYF.

The chain links TRBV30 to TRBJ2-1, with D possibly TRBD2 on 6 matching bases. The ends were cut back, 3 bases at V and 6 bases at J, with 6 bases in the middle. Germline CDR1 is GTSNPN and CDR2 is SVGIG (reference sequence). This CDR3 comprises 11 residues. Here the CDR3 DNA reads TGTGCCTGGAGGGAGGGCAATGAGCAGTTCTTC. Encoded protein: CAWREGNEQFF.

This clone has a handful of counts. The rearrangement joins TRBV5-1 to TRBJ1-1; maybe TRBD1 (6 bases). Trimming pared 5 bases from V and 4 bases from J, leaving 9 bases between. The CDR3 totals 12 residues. In germline, CDR1 is SGHRS, CDR2 YFSETQ. The CDR3 is CASSTGSTEAFF. The CDR3 nucleotides are TGCGCCAGCAGTACAGGGAGCACTGAAGCTTTCTTT.

The genes are TRBV29-1 and TRBJ2-1, with D unclear. The CDR3 consists of 12 residues. The ends were cut back, 6 bases at V and 2 bases at J, with 8 bases in the middle. CDR1 and CDR2 from the germline V gene are SQVTM and ANQGSEA. DNA for the CDR3: TGCAGCGTCCAGATACCCTACAATGAGCAGTTCTTC. Encoded protein: CSVQIPYNEQFF.

The rearrangement uses TRBV30 and TRBJ1-1; the D gene is possibly TRBD1 (5 bases). Trimming took off 0 bases at V and 1 base at J, with 9 bases between the two ends. Germline loops: CDR1 GTSNPN, CDR2 SVGIG (reference sequence). The CDR3 has 14 amino acids. The CDR3 nucleotides are TGTGCCTGGAGTGTAAAGGGGTCGAACACTGAAGCTTTCTTT. It encodes CAWSVKGSNTEAFF.

The chain uses TRBV6-5 and TRBJ2-7; 7 bases match TRBD1. V lost 7 bases and J lost 2; bases outside the gene matches: 8. The CDR3 spans 14 residues. Germline lookup yields CDR1 MNHEY and CDR2 SVGAGI. The CDR3 sequence is CASTTGSVPYEQYF. CDR3 coding DNA: TGTGCCAGCACGACAGGGTCAGTTCCCTACGAGCAGTACTTC.

The rearrangement uses TRBV7-2 and TRBJ2-7; weak D call: TRBD1 (5 bases). CDR3 length: 14 residues. Deletions cut 3 bases from V and 3 bases from J, with 12 bases between. Germline V gene data show CDR1 as SGHTA and CDR2 as FQGNSA. CDR3 nucleotide sequence: TGTGCCAGCAGCTTGGGGCGTACAGTCTACGAGCAGTACTTC. Translated: CASSLGRTVYEQYF.

This chain links TRBV9 with TRBJ2-3; 10 bases map to TRBD2. The CDR3 has 15 residues. Losses at the gene ends were 4 bases for V and 1 base for J; bases not matched to a gene: 3. CDR1 is SGDLS and CDR2 is YYNGEE in the germline V gene. The CDR3 is CASSSGLAGTDTQYF. CDR3 nucleotide sequence: TGTGCCAGCAGCTCCGGACTAGCGGGCACAGATACGCAGTATTTT.

Only a few counts were recorded for this clone. The chain has TRBV5-4 and TRBJ2-1, with TRBD2 identical over 7 bases. Trimming took 4 bases from V and 7 from J; bases not matched to a gene: 8. Germline CDR1 is SGHNT and CDR2 is YYREEE (reference sequence). The length of the CDR3 is 14 residues. In DNA, the CDR3 is TGTGCCAGCAGCCGGGAGGCCAGGGCAAATGAGCAGTTCTTC. Amino acid sequence: CASSREARANEQFF.

The rearrangement joins TRBV15 to TRBJ2-7; D is unresolved. This CDR3 contains 11 residues. Trimming removed 4 bases at V and 5 bases at J, with 6 bases between. From germline, CDR1 is LNHNV and CDR2 YYDKDF (reference sequence). In nucleotides, the CDR3 is TGTGCCACCAGCACACTCCACGAGCAGTACTTC. Encoded protein: CATSTLHEQYF. Together with reference TRBV15 and TRBJ2-7, the CDR3 gives the full variable domain: DAMVIQNPRYQVTQFGKPVTLSCSQTLNHNVMYWYQQKSSQAPKLLFHYYDKDFNNEADTPDNFQSRRPNTSFCFLDIRSPGLGDTAMYLCATSTLHEQYFGPGTRLTVT.

The rearrangement uses TRBV6-4 and TRBJ2-2, with D possibly matching TRBD2 (5 bases). In germline, CDR1 is MRHNA, CDR2 SNTAGT. Trimming took off 3 bases at V and 7 bases at J, with 12 bases between the two ends. The CDR3 spans 14 residues. The CDR3 here is CASSEGLEGGELFF. DNA for the CDR3: TGTGCCAGCAGTGAAGGCCTTGAGGGCGGGGAGCTGTTTTTT.

The J gene is TRBJ2-2, the V gene TRBV7-3; 10 bases fit TRBD1. Germline assignment: CDR1 SGHTA and CDR2 FQGTGA. V shed 2 bases and J 5 bases; nucleotides not matched to a gene: 8. The CDR3 spans 17 residues. The CDR3 sequence: CASSLPGTGDYTGELFF. In DNA, the CDR3 is TGTGCCAGCAGCTTACCCGGGACAGGGGATTATACCGGGGAGCTGTTTTTT.

This rearrangement joins TRBV7-9 to TRBJ1-5; 8 bases fit TRBD1. Losses at the gene ends were 5 bases for V and 1 base for J; bases not matched to a gene: 16. The CDR3 is 19 residues long. Looked up from germline, CDR1 is SEHNR and CDR2 is FQNEAQ (reference sequence). CDR3 in DNA: TGTGCCAGCAGCCGTGACAGGGGAGGGGTATTCGGGAGCAATCAGCCCCAGCATTTT. It is translated as CASSRDRGGVFGSNQPQHF.

CDR3 sequence reads: CASSSRFVTDYEQYF. CDR3 in DNA: TGTGCCAGCAGCTCCAGATTTGTGACAGACTACGAGCAGTACTTC. The V and J genes are TRBV11-2 and TRBJ2-7; the D gene is possibly TRBD1 (5 bases). Trimming left V 4 bases short and J 3 bases short, with 16 bases between. CDR1 and CDR2 from the germline V gene are SGHAT and FQNNGV. The CDR3 length is 15 residues.

This clone was seen only a few times. The chain couples TRBV6-6 to TRBJ1-1; the match to TRBD1 covers 7 bases. This CDR3 is 16 amino acids long. Unmatched junction bases numbered 17, after V lost 7 bases and J lost 6 bases. Looked up from germline, CDR1 is MNHNY and CDR2 is SVGAGI (reference sequence). The CDR3 DNA sequence: TGTGCCAGCATCCTTTACCGGGCAGGGGGTCATCCTGAAGCTTTCTTT. As protein: CASILYRAGGHPEAFF.

The rearrangement links TRBV2 to TRBJ1-4; 7 nucleotides agree with TRBD1. Losses at the gene ends were 6 bases for V and 6 bases for J; bases not matched to a gene: 7. The CDR3 is 14 amino acids. Germline CDR1 reads SNHLY; CDR2 reads FYNNEI. CDR3 sequence reads: CASRKEGGDEKLFF. The CDR3 DNA reads TGTGCCAGCAGAAAGGAAGGGGGCGATGAAAAACTGTTTTTT.

The chain recombines TRBV27 with TRBJ2-7; 9 bases fit TRBD1. With V trimmed by 6 bases and J by 3 bases, 6 bases remained unmatched. CDR1 and CDR2 (germline): MNHEY, SMNVEV (reference sequence). The CDR3 length is 14 residues. This chain's CDR3 is CASRDGQGFYEQYF. For the CDR3, the DNA is TGTGCCAGCAGAGATGGACAGGGGTTCTACGAGCAGTACTTC.

The rearrangement joins TRBV7-9 to TRBJ2-1, with no clear D. Germline V gives CDR1 SEHNR, CDR2 FQNEAQ (reference sequence). The CDR3 loop spans 15 amino acids. Trimming stripped 0 bases from V and 0 bases from J, with 6 bases between. The CDR3 protein is CASSLANSSYNEQFF. CDR3 nucleotides: TGTGCCAGCAGCTTAGCAAATAGCTCCTACAATGAGCAGTTCTTC.

The V and J genes are TRBV5-1 and TRBJ2-7, with D possibly matching TRBD1 (6 bases). Germline CDR1 SGHRS, CDR2 YFSETQ. Trimming removed 0 bases from V and 2 bases from J, with 12 bases in between. The CDR3 consists of 15 residues. CDR3 DNA sequence: TGCGCCAGCAGCTTGGACTCCAGGGGCACCTACGAGCAGTACTTC. Amino acid sequence: CASSLDSRGTYEQYF.

The chain combines TRBV10-2 with TRBJ1-2, with 7 bases matching TRBD1. Trimming at V came to 6 bases and at J to 8 bases, leaving 9 bases not matched to a gene. Per germline, CDR1 WSHSY and CDR2 SAAADI. The CDR3 is made up of 13 amino acids. CDR3 bases: TGCGCCAGCAGGAAGGGGGCAGGGGAAGGCTACACCTTC. Amino acids: CASRKGAGEGYTF.

V gene TRBV4-3 combines with J gene TRBJ2-3; 11 bases agree with TRBD2. After removal of 0 bases from V and 4 bases from J, the junction contained 12 bases not matched to a gene. The CDR3 loop spans 19 amino acids. The germline V gene encodes CDR1 LGHNA and CDR2 YSLEER. The CDR3 loop reads CASSQEAVSGGADPDTQYF. DNA for the CDR3: TGCGCCAGCAGCCAAGAAGCCGTTAGCGGGGGGGCTGATCCAGATACGCAGTATTTT.

The J gene is TRBJ1-1, the V gene TRBV11-1; TRBD1 aligns across 7 bases. The ends lost 4 bases at V and 2 bases at J; junction bases unmatched: 4. CDR3 length: 14 residues. Looked up from germline, CDR1 is SGHAT and CDR2 is FQDESV (reference sequence). The CDR3 loop reads CASSSRQGNTEAFF. Written as DNA, the CDR3 is TGTGCCAGCAGCTCTCGACAGGGAAACACTGAAGCTTTCTTT.